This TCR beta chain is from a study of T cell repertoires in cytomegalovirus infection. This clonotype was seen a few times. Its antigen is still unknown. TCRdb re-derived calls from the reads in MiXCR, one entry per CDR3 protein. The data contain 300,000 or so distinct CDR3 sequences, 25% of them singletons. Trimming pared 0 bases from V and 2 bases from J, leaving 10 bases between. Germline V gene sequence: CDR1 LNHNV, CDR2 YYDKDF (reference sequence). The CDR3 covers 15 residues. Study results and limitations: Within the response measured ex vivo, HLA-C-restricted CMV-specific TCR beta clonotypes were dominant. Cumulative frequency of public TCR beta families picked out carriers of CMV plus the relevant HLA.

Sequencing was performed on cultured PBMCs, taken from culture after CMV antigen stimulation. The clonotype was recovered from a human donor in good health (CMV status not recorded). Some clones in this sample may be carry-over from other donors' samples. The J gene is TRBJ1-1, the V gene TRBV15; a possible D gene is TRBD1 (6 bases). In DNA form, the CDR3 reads TGTGCCACCAGCAGAGAGGGGGCTTACAACACTGAAGCTTTCTTT. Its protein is CATSREGAYNTEAFF.